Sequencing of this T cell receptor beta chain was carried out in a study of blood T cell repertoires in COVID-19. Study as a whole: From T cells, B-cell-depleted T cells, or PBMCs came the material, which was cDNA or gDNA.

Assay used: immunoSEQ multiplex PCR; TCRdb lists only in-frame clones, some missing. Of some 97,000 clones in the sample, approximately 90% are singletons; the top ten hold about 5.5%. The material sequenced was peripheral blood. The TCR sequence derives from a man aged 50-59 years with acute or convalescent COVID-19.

In DNA form, the CDR3 reads TGCAGTGCTAGTTTAGCAGAAGAGCAGTTCTTC. Protein product: CSASLAEEQFF. This chain connects TRBV20-1 to TRBJ2-1, with unresolved D. This CDR3 is 11 amino acids long. Looked up from germline, CDR1 is DFQATT and CDR2 is SNEGSKA (reference sequence). Trimming stripped 3 bases from V and 10 bases from J, with 10 bases between.